A selection of T cell receptor beta chains follows, all from one sample in a study of technical replicates of blood from a few donors. Sequencing was performed with immunoSEQ multiplex PCR; in TCRdb, only in-frame clones are kept and a portion is missing. The table records 75,000 to 95,000 clones, less than 95% of them present only once. The sequencing sample was made of T cells isolated from PBMCs. These receptors came from a human donor in good health. CDR3s include the opening cysteine and the closing phenylalanine or tryptophan. Fields, in order: D gene, V gene, CDR3 length, J gene, clone size, CDR3 protein, CDR3 DNA. The D gene is left open where the match is weak. Part of the rows lack a size; the others show once, few, many or a class for expanded clones.

.	TRBV2	11	TRBJ1-2	.	CASSLNYGYTF	TGTGCCAGCAGCCTGAACTATGGCTACACCTTC
TRBD2	TRBV28	13	TRBJ2-1	.	CASTPGGYNEQFF	TGTGCCAGCACCCCGGGAGGGTACAATGAGCAGTTCTTC
TRBD1	TRBV27	15	TRBJ1-2	.	CASRRTGGAIYGYTF	TGTGCCAGCAGGCGGACAGGGGGCGCAATCTATGGCTACACCTTC
.	TRBV5-1	17	TRBJ2-5	.	CASSLIYPGGPEMTQYF	TGCGCCAGCAGCTTGATTTATCCAGGGGGGCCTGAGATGACCCAGTACTTC
.	TRBV28	13	TRBJ1-1	.	CASSLGREIEAFF	TGTGCCAGCAGTTTAGGGAGGGAAATTGAAGCTTTCTTT
TRBD2	TRBV27	15	TRBJ2-2	.	CASRPLREITGELFF	TGTGCCAGCAGGCCGCTGCGGGAGATTACCGGGGAGCTGTTTTTT
TRBD2	TRBV5-1	17	TRBJ2-3	few	CASSTILAGGHTDTQYF	TGCGCCAGCAGCACAATACTAGCGGGGGGACACACAGATACGCAGTATTTT
.	TRBV2	12	TRBJ2-7	few	CASSLDIYEQYF	TGTGCCAGCAGTTTAGACATCTACGAGCAGTACTTC
.	TRBV28	14	TRBJ1-1	.	CASSPTPGNTEAFF	TGTGCCAGCAGCCCTACCCCAGGGAACACTGAAGCTTTCTTT
.	TRBV7-8	14	TRBJ1-2	.	CASSLGPPGYGYTF	TGTGCCAGCAGCTTAGGGCCGCCGGGGTATGGCTACACCTTC
.	TRBV18	14	TRBJ2-7	.	CASSPEAVSYEQYF	TGTGCCAGCTCACCAGAGGCGGTCTCCTACGAGCAGTACTTC
TRBD1	TRBV25-1	18	TRBJ1-5	.	CASSPTGGASLANQPQHF	TGTGCCAGCAGTCCGACAGGGGGCGCGTCGCTCGCTAATCAGCCCCAGCATTTT
.	TRBV29-1	14	TRBJ2-2	.	CSVLRTVNTGELFF	TGCAGCGTGCTTAGGACAGTAAACACCGGGGAGCTGTTTTTT
TRBD1	TRBV15	17	TRBJ1-2	.	CATSRDVTGEGGYGYTF	TGTGCCACCAGCAGAGACGTTACAGGGGAAGGGGGCTATGGCTACACCTTC
TRBD2	TRBV5-1	14	TRBJ2-3	.	CASSSQAGGDTQYF	TGCGCCAGCAGCTCGCAAGCGGGAGGGGATACGCAGTATTTT
TRBD2	TRBV9	18	TRBJ2-3	.	CASSAHLWTSGAADTQYF	TGTGCCAGCAGCGCCCATCTCTGGACTAGCGGGGCCGCAGATACGCAGTATTTT
.	TRBV29-1	17	TRBJ2-2	.	CSVESGGKGLLGGELFF	TGCAGCGTTGAAAGCGGAGGAAAGGGTTTACTAGGTGGGGAGCTGTTTTTT
.	TRBV4-2	14	TRBJ2-2	once	CASSHTSITGELFF	TGTGCCAGCAGCCATACTAGTATTACCGGGGAGCTGTTTTTT
TRBD1	TRBV7-9	15	TRBJ1-2	.	CASSFRTGNNYGYTF	TGTGCCAGCAGCTTCAGGACAGGGAATAACTATGGCTACACCTTC
.	TRBV15	13	TRBJ1-1	.	CATSRAAGTEAFF	TGTGCCACCAGCAGAGCGGCGGGCACTGAAGCTTTCTTT
.	TRBV27	13	TRBJ1-1	.	CASSTAGNTEAFF	TGTGCCAGCAGTACCGCAGGGAACACTGAAGCTTTCTTT
.	TRBV9	14	TRBJ1-1	.	CASSVRGLNTEAFF	TGTGCCAGCAGCGTCAGGGGATTGAACACTGAAGCTTTCTTT
.	TRBV28	15	TRBJ1-1	.	CASSLWSRRVTEAFF	TGTGCCAGCAGTTTATGGTCCCGCAGGGTCACTGAAGCTTTCTTT
.	TRBV5-5	15	TRBJ2-1	.	CASSLFSQANNEQFF	TGTGCCAGCAGCTTGTTCTCGCAGGCAAACAATGAGCAGTTCTTC
.	TRBV19	12	TRBJ1-4	.	CASTREYEKLFF	TGTGCCAGTACACGGGAGTATGAAAAACTGTTTTTT
.	TRBV19	15	TRBJ1-5	.	CASSIDPGGNQPQHF	TGTGCCAGTAGTATAGACCCGGGAGGCAATCAGCCCCAGCATTTT
.	TRBV30	13	TRBJ1-2	.	CAWSVRKTDGYTF	TGTGCCTGGAGTGTAAGAAAGACAGACGGCTACACCTTC
.	TRBV6-5	14	TRBJ1-1	.	CATLARRRGTEAFF	TGTGCCACTCTAGCTCGACGTCGCGGCACTGAAGCTTTCTTT
.	TRBV9	14	TRBJ1-3	.	CASSAPREGNTIYF	TGTGCCAGCAGCGCCCCCCGGGAAGGAAACACCATATATTTT
TRBD1	TRBV6-1	13	TRBJ2-7	.	CASSVGQGAEQYF	TGTGCCAGCAGTGTAGGACAGGGCGCCGAGCAGTACTTC
.	TRBV7-9	13	TRBJ1-2	.	CASGSAGLGGYTF	TGTGCCAGCGGGTCGGCAGGGTTAGGTGGCTACACCTTC
TRBD1	TRBV19	15	TRBJ1-1	once	CASKTGGPLRTEAFF	TGTGCCAGTAAGACAGGGGGCCCCCTGAGAACTGAAGCTTTCTTT
TRBD1	TRBV27	18	TRBJ1-1	.	CASSFQPGQGAANTEAFF	TGTGCCAGCAGTTTCCAACCGGGACAGGGGGCCGCGAACACTGAAGCTTTCTTT
TRBD1	TRBV6-1	15	TRBJ2-7	.	CASSEAGQGANEQYF	TGTGCCAGCAGTGAAGCGGGACAGGGGGCAAACGAGCAGTACTTC
.	TRBV14	12	TRBJ2-3	.	CASSQQTDTQYF	TGTGCCAGCAGCCAACAAACAGATACGCAGTATTTT
.	TRBV27	13	TRBJ2-7	.	CASSDHREYEQYF	TGTGCCAGCAGCGACCACAGGGAATACGAGCAGTACTTC
.	TRBV5-4	15	TRBJ2-1	.	CASSWGGASENEQFF	TGTGCCAGCAGCTGGGGGGGGGCTAGCGAGAATGAGCAGTTCTTC
TRBD2	TRBV29-1	15	TRBJ2-3	.	CSASPSGRGTDTQYF	TGCAGCGCCTCCCCTAGCGGGAGAGGGACAGATACGCAGTATTTT
TRBD1	TRBV25-1	14	TRBJ1-5	.	CASSDRQGLGPQHF	TGTGCCAGCAGTGACCGACAGGGCTTGGGGCCCCAGCATTTT
.	TRBV5-1	13	TRBJ1-1	.	CASSFAENTEAFF	TGCGCCAGCAGCTTCGCGGAGAACACTGAAGCTTTCTTT
TRBD1	TRBV7-9	17	TRBJ1-5	.	CASSLGQGDYSNQPQHF	TGTGCCAGCAGCCTGGGACAGGGAGATTATAGCAATCAGCCCCAGCATTTT
TRBD1	TRBV6-6	15	TRBJ1-5	few	CASSYIGAGGQPQHF	TGTGCCAGCAGTTACATTGGGGCAGGGGGTCAGCCCCAGCATTTT
TRBD1	TRBV19	18	TRBJ2-1	.	CASSVSHRDRAVYNEQFF	TGTGCCAGTAGTGTATCTCACCGGGACAGGGCGGTCTACAATGAGCAGTTCTTC
.	TRBV7-8	12	TRBJ2-5	.	CASSSGVGTQYF	TGTGCCAGCAGCTCAGGGGTCGGGACCCAGTACTTC
TRBD2	TRBV4-1	17	TRBJ2-3	.	CASSPRGRGGQPDTQYF	TGCGCCAGCAGCCCCCGGGGTCGGGGGGGGCAGCCAGATACGCAGTATTTT
.	TRBV19	15	TRBJ2-1	.	CASSQTGARGNEQFF	TGTGCCAGTAGCCAAACAGGGGCGCGGGGCAATGAGCAGTTCTTC
TRBD2	TRBV6-5	15	TRBJ2-1	.	CASSPESGGAIEQFF	TGTGCCAGCAGCCCTGAAAGCGGGGGGGCAATTGAGCAGTTCTTC
.	TRBV7-2	14	TRBJ2-5	.	CASSSLTEEETQYF	TGTGCCAGCAGCTCCCTGACAGAAGAAGAGACCCAGTACTTC
.	TRBV19	16	TRBJ1-4	many	CASSRQATVGNEKLFF	TGTGCCAGTAGTCGGCAAGCGACAGTTGGGAATGAAAAACTGTTTTTT
.	TRBV28	12	TRBJ1-5	.	CASSPIWQPQHF	TGTGCCAGCAGCCCTATATGGCAGCCCCAGCATTTT
TRBD1	TRBV29-1	14	TRBJ2-7	.	CSVSGTGVYYEQYF	TGCAGCGTTTCCGGGACAGGGGTTTACTACGAGCAGTACTTC
.	TRBV19	13	TRBJ1-1	.	CASSSRGNSEAFF	TGTGCCAGTAGTTCTCGGGGGAACTCTGAAGCTTTCTTT
TRBD1	TRBV5-1	18	TRBJ2-3	.	CASSLVGQGLLLINTQYF	TGCGCCAGCAGCTTGGTGGGACAGGGCTTGCTCTTAATCAATACGCAGTATTTT